These 25 T cell receptor beta chains were all obtained from the same sample, sequenced in a study of beta chain features in type 1 diabetes. Study-wide results and caveats: Significant though moderate, a shortening of TCRB CDR3s appeared in all four CD4+ subsets of Type 1 diabetes patients.

These receptors are not linked to any known antigen. Expressed TCRB transcripts were sequenced because the entire RNA isolate underwent reverse transcription. Repertoires were generated with immunoSEQ multiplex PCR, while TCRdb's copy carries only in-frame clones and drops some. This sample has about 660,000 clones, with around 15% found just once. Specimen: naive CD4+ T cells from blood. All receptors come from a man aged 18 to 29 with type 1 diabetes.

The rearrangement uses TRBV4-2 and TRBJ2-3, with unresolved D. The germline gives CDR1 LGHNA, CDR2 YNFKEQ. V shed 3 bases and J shed 0 bases, with 7 bases lying between them. CDR3 length: 14 amino acids. The CDR3: CASSHRKSTDTQYF. The CDR3 DNA reads as TGTGCCAGCAGCCACCGAAAGAGCACAGATACGCAGTATTTT.

This clone was recorded a few times. Other nucleotide sequences in the sample specify the same CDR3. This chain uses TRBV5-1 with TRBJ2-1; D ambiguous. This CDR3 has 12 amino acids. V was clipped by 0 bases and J by 8 bases, with 6 bases between them. Germline loops: CDR1 SGHRS, CDR2 YFSETQ. The CDR3 region is CASSLGVDEQFF. CDR3 in DNA: TGCGCCAGCAGCTTGGGGGTGGATGAGCAGTTCTTC. Based on the CDR3 plus reference TRBV5-1 and TRBJ2-1, the full variable domain is KAGVTQTPRYLIKTRGQQVTLSCSPISGHRSVSWYQQTPGQGLQFLFEYFSETQRNKGNFPGRFSGRQFSNSRSEMNVSTLELGDSALYLCASSLGVDEQFFGPGTRLTVL.

As DNA, the CDR3 is TGTGCCAGCGGGACGGATAGCTCCTACAATGAGCAGTTCTTC. This codes for CASGTDSSYNEQFF. V usage is TRBV27 and J usage is TRBJ2-1; D possibly matches TRBD1 or TRBD2 (5 bases each). CDR1 is MNHEY and CDR2 is SMNVEV in the germline V gene (reference sequence). The V gene lost 8 bases and the J gene lost 0 bases, with 11 bases spanning the gap. The CDR3 covers 14 residues.

This clone was seen a few times. The chain employs TRBV19 and TRBJ2-5, with 9 bases identical to TRBD1. V shed 5 bases, J shed 5 bases, and the junction held 12 bases outside the gene matches. The V gene's germline CDR1 is LNHDA and CDR2 SQIVND (reference sequence). The CDR3 length is 16 residues. The CDR3 DNA reads as TGTGCCAGTAGTCCTACAGCGGCGACAGGGGGTGAGACCCAGTACTTC. This encodes CASSPTAATGGETQYF. Complete variable domain (other parts from reference TRBV19 and TRBJ2-5): DGGITQSPKYLFRKEGQNVTLSCEQNLNHDAMYWYRQDPGQGLRLIYYSQIVNDFQKGDIAEGYSVSREKKESFPLTVTSAQKNPTAFYLCASSPTAATGGETQYFGPGTRLLVL.

This clone was detected once. The chain combines TRBV5-4 with TRBJ2-7; TRBD1 aligns across 9 bases. The CDR3 has 15 amino acids. CDR1 and CDR2 (germline): SGHNT, YYREEE (reference sequence). After removal of 4 bases from V and 4 bases from J, the junction contained 9 bases not matched to a gene. The CDR3 reads CASSRFGTGQYEQYF. CDR3 DNA: TGTGCCAGCAGCCGGTTCGGGACAGGGCAGTACGAGCAGTACTTC.

This clone has a handful of counts. The V gene is TRBV29-1, the J gene TRBJ1-4; a weak D match, TRBD1 (6 bases). This CDR3 spans 14 amino acids. V gave up 6 bases and J gave up 5 bases, with 16 bases separating them. Germline V lookup: CDR1 SQVTM, CDR2 ANQGSEA. CDR3 sequence: CSVDTGGVNEKLFF. The DNA of the CDR3 is TGCAGCGTGGATACGGGGGGCGTGAATGAAAAACTGTTTTTT.

This clone was found a few times. The V gene is TRBV6-5, the J gene TRBJ2-7, with 9 nucleotides matching TRBD1. The V and J ends lost 2 bases and 6 bases, in that order; junction bases with no gene match: 8. Per the germline V gene, CDR1 is MNHEY and CDR2 is SVGAGI. The CDR3 length is 15 residues. The CDR3 is CASSYVGGTGREQYF. In DNA form, the CDR3 reads TGTGCCAGCAGTTACGTAGGAGGGACAGGGCGCGAGCAGTACTTC.

This clone was recorded a few times. The chain has TRBV30 and TRBJ1-1; TRBD1 is a possible D gene (6 bases). Germline lookup yields CDR1 GTSNPN and CDR2 SVGIG (reference sequence). CDR3 size: 13 residues. V lost 8 bases and J 1 base, leaving 14 bases between the germline ends. CDR3 in amino acids: CAGDRRGNTEAFF. CDR3 sequence (DNA): TGTGCCGGGGACCGCAGGGGGAACACTGAAGCTTTCTTT.

This clone appeared a few times. The chain recombines TRBV30 with TRBJ2-3; D not resolved. V shed 3 bases and J shed 2 bases, with 9 bases lying between them. The germline CDR1 and CDR2 sequences are GTSNPN and SVGIG (reference sequence). The CDR3 consists of 13 residues. CDR3 coding DNA: TGTGCCTGGAGAAAACTGATCACAGATACGCAGTATTTT. Its protein product is CAWRKLITDTQYF.

This sequence joins TRBV6-5 and TRBJ2-5; D possibly uses TRBD1 or TRBD2 (5 bases each). Germline V gene lookup returns CDR1 MNHEY and CDR2 SVGAGI. V was cut by 7 bases and J by 8 bases, with 11 bases left in between. The CDR3 has 11 amino acids. CDR3 loop: CASTLRDTQYF. The DNA of the CDR3 is TGTGCCAGCACCTTACGGGACACCCAGTACTTC.

The chain carries TRBV10-3 and TRBJ2-7, with a tentative D call TRBD1 (6 bases). Germline V gene sequence: CDR1 ENHRY, CDR2 SYGVKD. V lost 3 bases and J lost 0, with 9 bases in between. The CDR3 totals 14 residues. CDR3 bases: TGTGCCATCAGTGATCGGGACACCTCCTACGAGCAGTACTTC. Its protein product is CAISDRDTSYEQYF.

The chain links TRBV7-2 to TRBJ2-5; D is unresolved. The CDR3 sequence is 14 residues long. V dropped 4 bases and J dropped 2 bases, with 11 bases sitting between them. Looked up from germline, CDR1 is SGHTA and CDR2 is FQGNSA. The DNA of the CDR3 is TGTGCCAGCAGCTCCCCTTCAGCACAAGAGACCCAGTACTTC. It is translated as CASSSPSAQETQYF.

Turning to this clone: The same CDR3 also results from other DNA sequences found in this sample. V and J are TRBV30 and TRBJ2-7; possibly TRBD2 for D (6 bases). Trimming took 0 bases from V and 3 from J, leaving 6 bases between them. The CDR3 sequence is 12 residues long. Germline V lookup: CDR1 GTSNPN, CDR2 SVGIG (reference sequence). CDR3 in DNA: TGTGCCTGGAGTGTCGGGGGCTACGAGCAGTACTTC. It codes for CAWSVGGYEQYF.

The rearrangement uses TRBV7-8 and TRBJ1-6; tentative D call: TRBD1 (6 bases). Germline-derived CDR1 and CDR2 are SGHVS and FQNEAQ. V lost 4 bases to trimming and J lost 8 bases, with 9 bases between them. The CDR3 is 13 amino acids. The CDR3, as DNA: TGTGCCAGCAGCTACAGACAGGATTCACCCCTCCACTTT. Its protein product is CASSYRQDSPLHF.

This clone was counted between two and nine times. The chain joins TRBV7-2 to TRBJ2-3, with 7 bases that match TRBD1. The CDR3 runs to 13 residues. Germline V lookup: CDR1 SGHTA, CDR2 FQGNSA. V shed 8 bases and J 2 bases; nucleotides not matched to a gene: 4. Here the CDR3 DNA reads TGTGCCAGCGGTGGACAGGACACAGATACGCAGTATTTT. Translated: CASGGQDTDTQYF.

The V gene is TRBV6-1, the J gene TRBJ2-1, with a possible D match to TRBD1 (5 bases). Germline lookup yields CDR1 MNHNS and CDR2 SASEGT. V was shortened by 6 bases and J by 14 bases, with 17 bases between the two germline ends. This CDR3 is built from 12 residues. The CDR3 DNA sequence: TGTGCCAGCAGATCAGGGTTTCGGGTCGAGTTCTTC. This encodes CASRSGFRVEFF.

The J gene is TRBJ2-6, the V gene TRBV5-1; no clear D gene. V was pared by 0 bases and J by 2 bases, with 9 bases between. The CDR3 is 16 residues long. Germline loops: CDR1 SGHRS, CDR2 YFSETQ. In DNA, the CDR3 is TGCGCCAGCAGCTTGGTTGGGGATGCTGGGGCCAACGTCCTGACTTTC. Protein sequence: CASSLVGDAGANVLTF.

This clone showed up just a few times. V and J are TRBV23-1 and TRBJ1-6, with TRBD1 matching over 9 bases. TRBV23-1 carries the ORF label, with uncertain function. J was trimmed by 6 bases and V by 5 bases; bases with no gene match: 11. The CDR3 runs to 17 residues. The CDR3 nucleotides read TGCGCCAGCAGTAATGGGGACAGGGAGCGTATTAATTCACCCCTCCACTTT. Protein: CASSNGDRERINSPLHF.

The gene calls are TRBV5-1 and TRBJ1-4; D call uncertain. Trimming left V 4 bases short and J 4 bases short, with 11 bases between. The CDR3 is 14 residues long. Per germline, CDR1 SGHRS and CDR2 YFSETQ. The CDR3: CASSPTSSNEKLFF. CDR3 nucleotide sequence: TGCGCCAGCAGCCCTACGTCAAGTAATGAAAAACTGTTTTTT.

This rearrangement joins TRBV7-9 to TRBJ1-5, with 7 bases identical to TRBD1. This CDR3 has 15 residues. V was clipped by 5 bases and J by 4 bases; unmatched bases: 8. Germline-derived CDR1 and CDR2 are SEHNR and FQNEAQ (reference sequence). The CDR3 nucleotides are TGTGCCAGCAGCCGAGAGGGGGCCCTGAATCAGCCCCAGCATTTT. Translated, it gives CASSREGALNQPQHF.

This sequence joins TRBV10-3 and TRBJ2-5; TRBD2 matches at 15 bases. This CDR3 region has 16 residues. CDR1 is ENHRY, CDR2 SYGVKD, per germline. Trimming took 6 bases from V and 3 from J; bases not matched to a gene: 5. The CDR3 protein is CAISGLAGGPEETQYF. DNA for the CDR3: TGTGCCATCAGCGGACTAGCGGGAGGGCCCGAAGAGACCCAGTACTTC.

This clone was observed a few times. The V gene is TRBV27, the J gene TRBJ2-7; TRBD1 aligns across 8 bases. The CDR3 sequence is 15 residues long. Germline V gene data show CDR1 as MNHEY and CDR2 as SMNVEV (reference sequence). The junction had 9 bases not matched to a gene; V was cut back by 5 bases and J by 3 bases. CDR3 protein: CASSTRDRKIYEQYF. CDR3 nucleotides: TGTGCCAGCAGTACCCGGGACAGGAAAATCTACGAGCAGTACTTC.

A few counts support this clone. The chain uses TRBV21-1 and TRBJ2-7; the D call in the table, TRBD1, was not verified against the DNA. TRBV21-1 is annotated as a pseudogene. The CDR3 covers 15 residues. The CDR3 reads CASSKVGQHTYEQYF. DNA of the CDR3: TGTGCCAGCAGCAAAGTAGGACAGCATACCTACGAGCAGTACTTC.

This clone came up a few times. The chain carries TRBV5-1 and TRBJ2-7; 7 positions agree with TRBD2. CDR3 size: 12 residues. J lost 5 bases, V lost 4 bases, and 3 bases had no gene match. The germline V gene has CDR1 SGHRS and CDR2 YFSETQ. CDR3 region: CASSQGGNEQYF. The CDR3 DNA follows: TGCGCCAGCAGCCAGGGAGGGAACGAGCAGTACTTC.

The chain recombines TRBV4-1 with TRBJ2-3; D may be TRBD2 (6 bases). Trimming took off 3 bases at V and 0 bases at J, with 16 bases between the two ends. CDR1 and CDR2 from the germline V gene are MGHRA and YSYEKL. There are 17 residues in the CDR3. The CDR3 region is CASSQGLARRSTDTQYF. Here the CDR3 DNA reads TGCGCCAGCAGCCAGGGGCTAGCGCGACGGAGCACAGATACGCAGTATTTT.